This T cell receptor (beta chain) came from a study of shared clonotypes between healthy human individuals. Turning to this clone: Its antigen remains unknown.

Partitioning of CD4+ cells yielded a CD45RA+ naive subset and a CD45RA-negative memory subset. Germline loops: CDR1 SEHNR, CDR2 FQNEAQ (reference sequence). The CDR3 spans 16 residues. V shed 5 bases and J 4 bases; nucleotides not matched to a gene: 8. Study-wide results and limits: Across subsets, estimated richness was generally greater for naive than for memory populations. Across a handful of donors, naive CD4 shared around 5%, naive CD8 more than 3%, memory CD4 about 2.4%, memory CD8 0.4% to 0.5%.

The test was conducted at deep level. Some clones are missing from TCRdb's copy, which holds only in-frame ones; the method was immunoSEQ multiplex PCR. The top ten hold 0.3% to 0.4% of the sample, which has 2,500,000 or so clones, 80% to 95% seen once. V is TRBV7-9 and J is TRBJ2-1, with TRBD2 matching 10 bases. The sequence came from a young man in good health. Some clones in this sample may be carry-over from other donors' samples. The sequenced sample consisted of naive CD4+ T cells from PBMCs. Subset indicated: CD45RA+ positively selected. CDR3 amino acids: CASSPSGRELYNEQFF. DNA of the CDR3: TGTGCCAGCAGCCCGAGCGGGAGGGAACTTTACAATGAGCAGTTCTTC.